The 8 T cell receptor beta chains reported below all come from one sample, sequenced in a study of CD8+CD57+ T cells in acquired aplastic anemia. Genomic DNA, the template, was used for profiling of the TCR beta VDJ and CDR3. TCRdb reprocessed the reads with MiXCR, giving one entry per CDR3 protein. There are 120,000 or so distinct CDR3 sequences in the sample; 48% occur only once, and about 2.5% lies in the top ten. The sequencing sample was made of sorted CD4+, CD8+, or CD8+CD57+ T cells (not recorded which) from PBMCs. The receptor set was obtained from a human donor in good health, serving as a control.

This clonotype was observed at least ten times. The chain carries TRBV20-1 and TRBJ1-4; TRBD1 is a possible D gene (5 bases). The CDR3 runs to 16 residues. The germline V gene has CDR1 DFQATT and CDR2 SNEGSKA (reference sequence). V was cut by 3 bases and J by 6 bases, with 20 bases left in between. The CDR3 loop is CSARDGTASRDEKLFF. The CDR3 DNA is TGCAGTGCTAGGGACGGGACCGCGTCACGAGATGAAAAACTGTTTTTT.

This sequence joins TRBV11-2 and TRBJ2-7; 9 nucleotides match TRBD1. The CDR3 extends over 16 amino acids. Germline CDR1 SGHAT, CDR2 FQNNGV. J lost 5 bases, V lost 5 bases, and 13 bases had no gene match. CDR3 residues: CASSALAGQGANEQYF. The CDR3 nucleotides read TGTGCCAGCAGCGCCCTGGCGGGACAGGGAGCGAACGAGCAGTACTTC.

This chain connects TRBV7-9 to TRBJ2-5, with 11 bases aligning to TRBD2. The germline CDR1 and CDR2 sequences are SEHNR and FQNEAQ (reference sequence). This CDR3 comprises 15 residues. V was pared by 6 bases and J by 5 bases, with 8 bases of the junction left unmatched. The CDR3: CASRPTSGVIETQYF. The CDR3 DNA reads TGTGCCAGCAGACCGACTAGCGGGGTGATTGAGACCCAGTACTTC.

This clonotype was observed at least ten times. The V call is TRBV7-2, the J call TRBJ1-5; D is ambiguous. There are 15 residues in the CDR3. Trimming shortened V by 2 bases and J by 3 bases, and 11 bases separated the two germline ends. In germline, CDR1 is SGHTA, CDR2 FQGNSA. The DNA of the CDR3 is TGTGCCAGCAGCTTAACTCGGGTATCCAATCAGCCCCAGCATTTT. It is translated as CASSLTRVSNQPQHF.

The gene calls are TRBV19 and TRBJ1-1, with D perhaps TRBD1 (5 bases). CDR1 is LNHDA, CDR2 SQIVND, per germline (reference sequence). The CDR3 covers 12 residues. The germline V and J ends were trimmed by 3 bases and 6 bases, with 8 bases remaining between them. CDR3 in amino acids: CASSIRGPEAFF. CDR3 in DNA: TGTGCCAGTAGTATCCGGGGACCTGAAGCTTTCTTT.

This clonotype appeared many times. This rearrangement joins TRBV7-9 to TRBJ2-2, with D maybe TRBD2 (6 bases). CDR3 length equals 17 residues. CDR1 and CDR2 (germline): SEHNR, FQNEAQ (reference sequence). V lost 1 base and J 3 bases, leaving 15 bases between the germline ends. In DNA form, the CDR3 reads TGTGCCAGCAGCTTAGACCTATTGGGGGGTTACACCGGGGAGCTGTTTTTT. Its protein is CASSLDLLGGYTGELFF.

This clonotype has more than one count but fewer than ten. The chain recombines TRBV18 with TRBJ1-3; D not certain. This CDR3 is built from 16 residues. Trimming took 4 bases from V and 1 from J, leaving 14 bases between them. From germline, CDR1 is KGHSH and CDR2 LQKENI. CDR3 sequence reads: CASSRGILESGNTIYF. CDR3 nucleotide sequence: TGTGCCAGCTCACGCGGGATACTTGAGTCTGGAAACACCATATATTTT.

The chain combines TRBV5-1 with TRBJ1-6, with 10 bases matching TRBD1. V lost 3 bases to trimming and J lost 7 bases; unmatched junction nucleotides: 4. Germline values: CDR1 SGHRS, CDR2 YFSETQ. CDR3 size: 15 residues. The chain's CDR3 is CASSWDRGSNSPLHF. CDR3 sequence (DNA): TGCGCCAGCAGCTGGGACAGGGGAAGCAATTCACCCCTCCACTTT.